Below are 6 T cell receptor beta chains sequenced from a single sample in a study of T-cell memory formation after mild COVID-19. TCRdb used MiXCR to reprocess the 5' RACE reads, holding one entry per CDR3 protein. The sample carries 100,000 to 140,000 distinct CDR3 sequences, 13% to 15% recorded once. Sequencing input: PBMCs or a T cell subset sorted from them (not recorded which). These receptors were collected from a man aged 18 to 35 who had mild COVID-19 (a few samples of this study predate the infection). Cell type and time point are not known.

The chain couples TRBV7-6 to TRBJ2-1, with 10 positions matching TRBD2. J lost 7 bases, V lost 4 bases, and 7 bases had no gene match. From germline, CDR1 is SGHVS and CDR2 FNYEAQ. This CDR3 comprises 15 residues. In nucleotides, the CDR3 is TGTGCCAGCAGCTCACTAGCGGGATCAGGGAATGAGCAGTTCTTC. Protein product: CASSSLAGSGNEQFF.

This clonotype occurred a few times. This chain uses TRBV6-5 with TRBJ2-6; no definite D call. V was pared by 5 bases and J by 1 base, with 3 bases between. CDR1 and CDR2 from the germline V gene are MNHEY and SVGAGI. The CDR3 extends over 13 amino acids. The CDR3 region is CASSRSGANVLTF. CDR3 DNA sequence: TGTGCCAGCAGTCGTTCTGGGGCCAACGTCCTGACTTTC.

This clonotype was detected only a few times. The CDR3 reads CASSSPHDRLTTEAFF. For the CDR3, the DNA is TGTGCCAGCAGTTCGCCCCATGACAGGTTGACCACTGAAGCTTTCTTT. The V gene is TRBV12-3 or TRBV12-4, the J gene TRBJ1-1, with D possibly matching TRBD1 (6 bases). The CDR3 totals 16 residues. V was clipped by 4 bases and J by 4 bases, with 19 bases between them.

A few counts support this clonotype. The rearrangement joins TRBV27 to TRBJ1-1; D unresolved. The germline gives CDR1 MNHEY, CDR2 SMNVEV (reference sequence). The CDR3 is 15 amino acids. Trimming removed 0 bases from V and 3 bases from J, with 11 bases in between. The CDR3 DNA reads as TGTGCCAGCAGTTTATCGCTGACGGCCGACACTGAAGCTTTCTTT. Its protein product is CASSLSLTADTEAFF.

This chain joins TRBV12-3 or TRBV12-4 and TRBJ2-4; the D gene is possibly TRBD1 (6 bases). The CDR3 totals 13 residues. V was shortened by 7 bases and J by 8 bases, with 15 bases between the two germline ends. CDR3 bases: TGTGCCAGCACTCCACAGGGAGTTGACATTCAGTACTTC. Translating it yields CASTPQGVDIQYF.

This clonotype was seen only a few times. The J gene is TRBJ2-7, the V gene TRBV6-2 or TRBV6-3; 9 positions agree with TRBD1. Germline CDR1 is MNHEY and CDR2 is SVGEGT. With V trimmed by 4 bases and J by 3 bases, 7 bases remained unmatched. The CDR3 consists of 15 residues. The CDR3: CASSSLRDRVYEQYV. The CDR3 nucleotides read TGTGCCAGCAGTTCCCTCCGGGACAGGGTCTACGAGCAGTACGTC.